This T cell receptor (beta chain) was recovered during a study of identical twins. TCRdb independently ran MiXCR on the 5' RACE reads; one entry per CDR3 protein. The data contain approximately 280,000 distinct CDR3 sequences, about 8.1% of them seen just once; the ten biggest clones take up approximately 2%. This CDR3 has 15 residues. The V gene lost 1 base and the J gene lost 2 bases, with 11 bases spanning the gap. Germline CDR1 reads MDHEN; CDR2 reads SYDVKM. A further study also used this sample, focusing on yellow fever vaccine responses in identical twins.

The chain links TRBV28 to TRBJ2-5; D gene ambiguous. This receptor was obtained from a woman between 18 and 29 years old in good health. The specimen sequenced was memory (CD45RO+) T cells sorted from blood. CDR3 region: CASSLSRNLQETQYF. CDR3 bases: TGTGCCAGCAGTTTATCCCGAAACCTACAAGAGACCCAGTACTTC. The full variable domain, completed using reference TRBV28 and TRBJ2-5, is DVKVTQSSRYLVKRTGEKVFLECVQDMDHENMFWYRQDPGLGLRLIYFSYDVKMKEKGDIPEGYSVSREKKERFSLILESASTNQTSMYLCASSLSRNLQETQYFGPGTRLLVL.